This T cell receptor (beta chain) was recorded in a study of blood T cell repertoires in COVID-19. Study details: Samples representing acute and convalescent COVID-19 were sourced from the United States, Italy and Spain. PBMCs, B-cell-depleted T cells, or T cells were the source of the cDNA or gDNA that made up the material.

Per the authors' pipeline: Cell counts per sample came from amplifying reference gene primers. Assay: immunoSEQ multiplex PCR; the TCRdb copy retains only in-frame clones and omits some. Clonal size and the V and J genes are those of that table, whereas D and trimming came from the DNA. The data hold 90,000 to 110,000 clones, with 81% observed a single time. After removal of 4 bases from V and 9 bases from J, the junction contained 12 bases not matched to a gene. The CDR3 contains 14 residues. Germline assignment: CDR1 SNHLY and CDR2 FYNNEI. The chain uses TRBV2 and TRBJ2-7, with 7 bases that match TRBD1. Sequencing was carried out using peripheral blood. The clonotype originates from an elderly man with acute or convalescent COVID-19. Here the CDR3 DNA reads TGTGCCAGCAGTGCGGGACAGTCAGGCAGGGTGCAGTACTTC. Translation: CASSAGQSGRVQYF.